A selection of T cell receptor beta chains follows, all from one sample in a study of cytomegalovirus exposure and HLA in healthy donors. The method was immunoSEQ multiplex PCR; TCRdb's version includes in-frame clones alone and lacks a portion of them. The sample yields about 78,000 clones, around 70% seen once. The material sequenced was PBMCs. The source is a woman aged 40-49 years in good health and CMV-seropositive. CDR3s leave out the opening cysteine and the closing phenylalanine or tryptophan. The D gene is left open where the match is weak.

TRBV2	TRBD2	ASSPRLAEQETQY
TRBV6-5	.	ASSYSTGRSAF
TRBV6-5	.	ASSYSRTNFLDEQY
TRBV10-1	TRBD1	AKTGTGEEKLF
TRBV5-1	TRBD2	ASSFTSGSRRNEQF
TRBV5-8	.	ASSLVSGQGLGPQH
TRBV28	.	AAGAQETQY
TRBV6-5	TRBD1	ASSLQGVLTDTQY
TRBV25-1	.	ASSELDSKGETQY
TRBV28	TRBD1	ASSLSTFRGSEAF
TRBV6-6	.	ASSFNYEQY
TRBV6-5	TRBD1	ASSVTGNSPLH
TRBV5-1	.	ASSSNTGSSSEQF